This T cell receptor (beta chain) was obtained from a study of cytomegalovirus exposure and HLA in healthy donors. Looking at the study overall: A prior study identified just under 120 million unique TCR beta sequences from around 180 million T cells.

There are a few counts of this clone. What it binds is not known. It was with 60 Vbeta and 13 Jbeta primers that the PCR ran. Here immunoSEQ multiplex PCR was the method, and the copy in TCRdb shows in-frame clones only, minus some. In the table there are about 150,000 clones, 65% to 85% of which are singletons. Study-wide findings and caveats: The authors considered a cluster of highly shared sequence variants likely to be a sequencing artifact. TCR beta chains numbering 150 to 200 were designated cytomegalovirus-associated.

CDR1 and CDR2 (germline): SEHNR, FQNEAQ (reference sequence). The germline V and J ends were trimmed by 1 base and 13 bases, with 10 bases remaining between them. CDR3 length: 12 amino acids. The origin of this receptor is a young man in good health and CMV-seronegative. Sequencing was done on a sample of PBMCs. The rearrangement joins TRBV7-9 to TRBJ1-4; D not resolved. CDR3 DNA sequence: TGTGCCAGCAGCTTAGGGGGAGACGGACTGTTTTTT. This translates into CASSLGGDGLFF.